The 27 T cell receptor beta chains in this list originate from one sample, sequenced in a study of blood T cell repertoires in COVID-19. The assay was immunoSEQ multiplex PCR, and TCRdb's table has in-frame clones only and misses some. This sample has around 330,000 clones, with roughly 86% found just once. Sequenced sample: PBMCs or T cells enriched from blood (not recorded which). The source is a woman aged 18-29 years who had recovered from COVID-19.

The chain employs TRBV7-3 and TRBJ1-1; the D is unclear. In germline, CDR1 is SGHTA, CDR2 FQGTGA. The CDR3 is 13 residues long. The ends were cut back, 6 bases at V and 3 bases at J, with 11 bases in the middle. CDR3: CASSLLPDTEAFF. Here the CDR3 DNA reads TGTGCCAGCAGTCTACTCCCGGACACTGAAGCTTTCTTT.

The chain carries TRBV3-1 (or the pseudogene TRBV3-2) and TRBJ2-2; D is undetermined. Germline V gene lookup returns CDR1 LGHDT and CDR2 YNNKEL (reference sequence). The V end lost 0 bases, the J end lost 1 base, and 6 bases lay between the germline ends. The CDR3 has 15 residues. For the CDR3, the DNA is TGTGCCAGCAGCCAAGATCACAGGAACACCGGGGAGCTGTTTTTT. It is translated as CASSQDHRNTGELFF.

The genes are TRBV30 and TRBJ1-3; 7 bases agree with TRBD1. CDR1 is GTSNPN, CDR2 SVGIG, per germline (reference sequence). Trimming took 1 base from V and 1 from J; bases not matched to a gene: 4. The CDR3 covers 15 residues. The CDR3 nucleotides read TGTGCCTGGAGTGACCACAGGGGATCTGGAAACACCATATATTTT. It specifies CAWSDHRGSGNTIYF. The full variable domain, completed using reference TRBV30 and TRBJ1-3, is SQTIHQWPATLVQPVGSPLSLECTVEGTSNPNLYWYRQAAGRGLQLLFYSVGIGQISSEVPQNLSASRPQDRQFILSSKKLLLSDSGFYLCAWSDHRGSGNTIYFGEGSWLTVV.

The chain employs TRBV19 and TRBJ2-1, with 10 bases that match TRBD2. The germline V gene has CDR1 LNHDA and CDR2 SQIVND (reference sequence). This CDR3 has 15 residues. With 3 bases clipped from V and 3 bases from J, the junction kept 2 bases outside the gene matches. The CDR3 loop is CASSIGLADYNEQFF. For the CDR3, the DNA is TGTGCCAGTAGTATTGGACTAGCGGACTACAATGAGCAGTTCTTC.

The V gene is TRBV6-1, the J gene TRBJ1-2; a possible D gene is TRBD1 (6 bases). Per the germline V gene, CDR1 is MNHNS and CDR2 is SASEGT. Trimming cost V 2 bases and J 7 bases, with 23 bases left between them. CDR3 size: 17 residues. DNA of the CDR3: TGTGCCAGCAGTGAACTGTCATTTACAGGGTTTTTATCTGGCTACACCTTC. This encodes CASSELSFTGFLSGYTF.

J is TRBJ2-3 and V is TRBV7-2; TRBD2 aligns across 15 bases. Germline V gene data show CDR1 as SGHTA and CDR2 as FQGNSA. There are 16 residues in the CDR3. V trimming: 4 bases; J trimming: 3 bases; junction bases outside the gene matches: 2. CDR3 DNA: TGTGCCAGCAGCTCCGGGACTAGCGGGGGGACAGATACGCAGTATTTT. This encodes CASSSGTSGGTDTQYF. Based on the CDR3 plus reference TRBV7-2 and TRBJ2-3, the full variable domain is GAGVSQSPSNKVTEKGKDVELRCDPISGHTALYWYRQSLGQGLEFLIYFQGNSAPDKSGLPSDRFSAERTGGSVSTLTIQRTQQEDSAVYLCASSSGTSGGTDTQYFGPGTRLTVL.

The chain carries TRBV6-2 or TRBV6-3 and TRBJ1-2; 9 bases agree with TRBD1. CDR1 is MNHEY, CDR2 SVGEGT, per germline. This CDR3 is 15 amino acids long. Trimming cost V 0 bases and J 4 bases; bases outside gene matches: 3. CDR3 sequence (DNA): TGTGCCAGCAGTTACTCCGGACAGGGGTTCTATGGCTACACCTTC. Translated: CASSYSGQGFYGYTF.

CDR3 bases: TGTGCCAGCAGGGGGGGTAGCGGGAGGGTCACCGGGGAGCTGTTTTTT. Its translation: CASRGGSGRVTGELFF. The chain recombines TRBV25-1 with TRBJ2-2; 11 nucleotides line up with TRBD2. The CDR3 runs 16 residues. V was pared by 6 bases and J by 4 bases, with 7 bases of the junction left unmatched. The V gene's germline CDR1 is MGHDK and CDR2 SYGVNS.

The chain employs TRBV28 and TRBJ2-7; 14 bases fit TRBD2. The CDR3 runs 15 residues. V lost 4 bases, J lost 3 bases, and 2 bases stayed unmatched. Germline V CDR1 and CDR2: MDHEN, SYDVKM. The CDR3 spells CASSSGTSGSYEQYF. The CDR3 bases are TGTGCCAGCAGTTCGGGGACTAGCGGGAGCTACGAGCAGTACTTC.

The V and J genes are TRBV5-6 and TRBJ1-1; D is perhaps TRBD1 (5 bases). Germline CDR1 reads SGHDT; CDR2 reads YYEEEE. V lost 5 bases to trimming and J lost 1 base, with 15 bases between them. This CDR3 contains 15 residues. The CDR3 is CASREGFRGNTEAFF. DNA for the CDR3: TGTGCCAGCAGGGAGGGTTTTAGGGGGAACACTGAAGCTTTCTTT.

This clone was recorded a few times. The gene calls are TRBV5-1 and TRBJ1-4, with unresolved D. The CDR3 loop spans 13 amino acids. Germline V gene sequence: CDR1 SGHRS, CDR2 YFSETQ. V lost 0 bases, J lost 5 bases, and 5 bases lay in between. CDR3: CASSLVLNEKLFF. Here the CDR3 DNA reads TGCGCCAGCAGCTTGGTATTGAATGAAAAACTGTTTTTT.

This clone occurred a few times. The genes are TRBV29-1 and TRBJ1-2; D uncertain. V lost 4 bases and J 8 bases, leaving 11 bases between the germline ends. CDR3 size: 11 residues. The germline V gene encodes CDR1 SQVTM and CDR2 ANQGSEA. Here the CDR3 reads CSVAGREGYTF. In nucleotides, the CDR3 is TGCAGCGTTGCTGGGAGAGAGGGCTACACCTTC.

In the case of this clone: Other DNA sequences within the sample encode an identical CDR3. The chain links TRBV7-9 to TRBJ1-1; D is ambiguous. Trimming shortened V by 1 base and J by 6 bases, and 9 bases separated the two germline ends. CDR3 size: 13 residues. Germline V gene data show CDR1 as SEHNR and CDR2 as FQNEAQ (reference sequence). DNA of the CDR3: TGTGCCAGCAGCTTAGGTCAATTTTCTGAAGCTTTCTTT. Its translation is CASSLGQFSEAFF.

The gene calls are TRBV28 and TRBJ2-5, with TRBD1 identical over 12 bases. This CDR3 has 16 amino acids. Germline values: CDR1 MDHEN, CDR2 SYDVKM. V trimming: 1 base; J trimming: 5 bases; junction bases outside the gene matches: 5. The CDR3 coding sequence is TGTGCCAGCAGTTTATACGGGACAGGGGGCGCGGAGACCCAGTACTTC. It is translated as CASSLYGTGGAETQYF.

The rearrangement uses TRBV5-1 and TRBJ2-5, with 13 bases aligning to TRBD2. V shed 7 bases, J shed 2 bases, and the junction held 11 bases outside the gene matches. Germline CDR1 reads SGHRS; CDR2 reads YFSETQ. The CDR3 has 17 residues. The CDR3 DNA sequence: TGCGCCAGCTGGACTAGCGGGAGAAGATGGGGGCAAGAGACCCAGTACTTC. This encodes CASWTSGRRWGQETQYF.

The rearrangement uses TRBV5-5 and TRBJ1-2; maybe TRBD1 (6 bases). The CDR3 sequence is 13 residues long. V gave up 2 bases and J gave up 5 bases, with 10 bases separating them. Germline CDR1 reads SGHKS; CDR2 reads YYEKEE (reference sequence). CDR3 nucleotides: TGTGCCAGCAGCTTCGAGGGGGATTATGGCTACACCTTC. This sequence encodes CASSFEGDYGYTF.

The chain joins TRBV7-2 to TRBJ2-2; no clear D gene. The germline V gene encodes CDR1 SGHTA and CDR2 FQGNSA. Trimming pared 5 bases from V and 1 base from J, leaving 2 bases between. The CDR3 has 12 amino acids. This CDR3 is CASSLNTGELFF. The CDR3 region has the DNA TGTGCCAGCAGCCTGAACACCGGGGAGCTGTTTTTT.

The chain employs TRBV4-1 and TRBJ2-1; 10 bases match TRBD2. The germline V gene has CDR1 MGHRA and CDR2 YSYEKL. This CDR3 has 21 amino acids. With 1 base clipped from V and 1 base from J, the junction kept 16 bases outside the gene matches. The CDR3 region is CASSQVLSAGGARRSYNEQFF. The CDR3 DNA reads as TGCGCCAGCAGCCAAGTCCTTTCAGCGGGAGGGGCCCGCCGGTCCTACAATGAGCAGTTCTTC.

This clone was seen just once. The chain joins TRBV28 to TRBJ2-6, with D unresolved. Germline V CDR1 and CDR2: MDHEN, SYDVKM. V lost 5 bases and J lost 0, with 14 bases in between. The CDR3 contains 17 residues. The CDR3 DNA sequence: TGTGCCAGCAGTCCGGTATTTCTGGTCTCTGGGGCCAACGTCCTGACTTTC. It translates to CASSPVFLVSGANVLTF.

In its sample, this clone was seen once. Within the sample, other DNA sequences also encode this same CDR3. The CDR3: CASSSLSSYEQYF. CDR3 DNA: TGTGCCAGCAGTTCTCTCAGCTCCTACGAGCAGTACTTC. The V gene is TRBV7-9, the J gene TRBJ2-7; no clear D gene. Trimming shortened V by 6 bases and J by 0 bases, and 9 bases separated the two germline ends. The length of the CDR3 is 13 residues. CDR1 is SEHNR and CDR2 is FQNEAQ in the germline V gene (reference sequence).

Note on this clone: Other DNA variants within this sample encode the same CDR3. The chain couples TRBV27 to TRBJ2-7, with TRBD2 identical over 12 bases. The CDR3 covers 15 residues. Trimming at V came to 4 bases and at J to 0 bases, leaving 1 base not matched to a gene. Germline values: CDR1 MNHEY, CDR2 SMNVEV (reference sequence). The CDR3 is CASSSLAGGSYEQYF. As DNA, the CDR3 is TGTGCCAGCAGTTCACTAGCGGGGGGCTCCTACGAGCAGTACTTC.

The rearrangement joins TRBV7-2 to TRBJ2-7; TRBD2 aligns across 7 bases. The germline V gene has CDR1 SGHTA and CDR2 FQGNSA. The trim removed 5 bases at V and 7 bases at J, leaving 11 bases unmatched. The CDR3 is 14 amino acids. The CDR3 nucleotides are TGTGCCAGCAGCGGGGGGACTACCCGGGTTGAGCAGTACTTC. It encodes CASSGGTTRVEQYF. The variable domain in full, with the rest retrieved from reference TRBV7-2 and TRBJ2-7, is GAGVSQSPSNKVTEKGKDVELRCDPISGHTALYWYRQSLGQGLEFLIYFQGNSAPDKSGLPSDRFSAERTGGSVSTLTIQRTQQEDSAVYLCASSGGTTRVEQYFGPGTRLTVT.

This clone has a single count. The chain joins TRBV27 to TRBJ1-1, with D perhaps matching TRBD1 (6 bases). The V end lost 6 bases, the J end lost 4 bases, and 9 bases lay between the germline ends. This CDR3 spans 12 amino acids. In germline, CDR1 is MNHEY, CDR2 SMNVEV (reference sequence). Written as DNA, the CDR3 is TGTGCCAGCAGAAAAGGGGGCACTGAAGCTTTCTTT. Its translation is CASRKGGTEAFF.

The gene calls are TRBV5-8 and TRBJ1-1; D call uncertain. The CDR3 extends over 13 amino acids. Trimming left V 1 base short and J 4 bases short, with 8 bases between. The V gene's germline CDR1 is SGHTS and CDR2 YDEGEE. CDR3 DNA sequence: TGTGCCAGCAGCTTGAATCTCGGCACTGAAGCTTTCTTT. Amino acid sequence: CASSLNLGTEAFF.

The V call is TRBV28, the J call TRBJ2-1, with D possibly matching TRBD1 (5 bases). CDR1 is MDHEN, CDR2 SYDVKM, per germline. This CDR3 contains 17 residues. Trimming pared 3 bases from V and 8 bases from J, leaving 23 bases between. This CDR3 is CASSFYRTPLMSDEQFF. CDR3 DNA sequence: TGTGCCAGCAGTTTTTACCGGACACCCCTAATGAGTGATGAGCAGTTCTTC.

The gene calls are TRBV5-6 and TRBJ1-2, with a tentative D call TRBD1 (5 bases). Deletions cut 2 bases from V and 4 bases from J, with 12 bases between. From germline, CDR1 is SGHDT and CDR2 YYEEEE. This CDR3 is 14 amino acids long. The CDR3 bases are TGTGCCAGCAGCTTCCGGCAGGGAGGCTATGGCTACACCTTC. Translating it yields CASSFRQGGYGYTF.

The V gene is TRBV7-3, the J gene TRBJ2-2; TRBD1 aligns across 7 bases. Germline V gives CDR1 SGHTA, CDR2 FQGTGA. With 3 bases clipped from V and 4 bases from J, the junction kept 2 bases outside the gene matches. The CDR3 is made up of 14 amino acids. The CDR3 region has the DNA TGTGCCAGCAGCTTGACAGGGTTCACCGGGGAGCTGTTTTTT. It encodes CASSLTGFTGELFF.